Each of the 9 T cell receptor beta chains below was sequenced from the same sample in a study of T cells in women clearing cervical HPV infection. The method was immunoSEQ multiplex PCR; TCRdb's version includes in-frame clones alone and lacks a portion of them. The ten top clones account for around 10%, within a sample of about 15,000 clones. Material for sequencing was blood buffy coat. The source is a woman aged 18-70 years with a cervical HPV16 infection that either progressed to CIN3+ or cleared (not recorded which).

Of note for this clone: Read data end 3 residues before the CDR3 end; the end is taken from the germline J gene. The chain combines TRBV5-1 with TRBJ2-3; D is ambiguous. V dropped 0 bases and J dropped 0 bases, with 11 bases sitting between them. From germline, CDR1 is SGHRS and CDR2 YFSETQ. This CDR3 comprises 16 residues. Partial CDR3 DNA: TGCGCCAGCAGCTTGGATGGGCAACATAGCACAGATACG. This codes for CASSLDGQHSTDT. In full, the CDR3 reads CASSLDGQHSTDTQYF.

Notes on this clone: Sequencing ends 3 residues short of the CDR3 end; the germline J gene provides the rest. This sequence joins TRBV30 and TRBJ2-3; 7 nucleotides agree with TRBD1. The length of the CDR3 is 13 residues. Trimming cost V 5 bases and J 0 bases; bases outside gene matches: 2. Germline lookup yields CDR1 GTSNPN and CDR2 SVGIG (reference sequence). This chain's CDR3 is CAWDRVSTDTQYF. Incomplete CDR3 DNA: TGTGCCTGGGACAGGGTTAGCACAGATACG.

A remark on this clone: The read ends 3 residues before the CDR3 terminus; that terminus is restored from the germline J gene. The chain carries TRBV2 and TRBJ2-1; D is possibly TRBD1 (5 bases). V dropped 7 bases and J dropped 2 bases, with 12 bases sitting between them. This CDR3 has 14 amino acids. The germline gives CDR1 SNHLY, CDR2 FYNNEI. The CDR3 sequence is CASMQGRPYNEQFF. Partial CDR3 DNA: TGTGCCAGCATGCAGGGAAGGCCCTACAATGAG. The whole variable domain, filled in from reference TRBV2 and TRBJ2-1, reads EPEVTQTPSHQVTQMGQEVILRCVPISNHLYFYWYRQILGQKVEFLVSFYNNEISEKSEIFDDQFSVERPDGSNFTLKIRSTKLEDSAMYFCASMQGRPYNEQFFGPGTRLTVL.

About this clone itself: The read ends 3 residues before the CDR3 terminus; that terminus is restored from the germline J gene. This chain links TRBV5-1 with TRBJ2-2; 9 bases agree with TRBD1. Germline V gene data show CDR1 as SGHRS and CDR2 as YFSETQ. CDR3 length equals 16 residues. After removal of 4 bases from V and 6 bases from J, the junction contained 10 bases not matched to a gene. CDR3 bases read: TGCGCCAGCAGCCTACCGGGACAGGGCTCTCCCGGGGAG. Protein: CASSLPGQGSPGE. The whole CDR3 is CASSLPGQGSPGELFF.

A remark on this clone: The read stops 3 residues short of the end of the CDR3; the missing end is completed from the germline J gene. This chain links TRBV20-1 with TRBJ2-3; 7 nucleotides line up with TRBD2. This CDR3 has 15 residues. Germline CDR1 and CDR2: DFQATT and SNEGSKA (reference sequence). The J segment lost 2 bases and the V segment lost 1 base, leaving 6 bases of the junction unmatched. CDR3 DNA (partial): TGCAGTGCTAGAGTCGATAGCGGGCCCACAGATACG. It is translated as CSARVDSGPTDT. The entire CDR3 reads CSARVDSGPTDTQYF.

As regards this clone: The read stops 3 residues short of the end of the CDR3; the missing end is completed from the germline J gene. The rearrangement links TRBV30 to TRBJ2-5; TRBD2 agrees at 11 bases. This CDR3 contains 17 residues. Per germline, CDR1 GTSNPN and CDR2 SVGIG (reference sequence). The junction had 11 bases not matched to a gene; V was cut back by 1 base and J by 4 bases. The sequenced part of the CDR3 DNA is TGTGCCTGGAGTGCCAATGTCCGCCTAGCGGGGGGAGAGACC. Its translation: CAWSANVRLAGGET. The full CDR3 sequence reads CAWSANVRLAGGETQYF.

About this clone itself: The DNA ends 3 residues before the CDR3 does, and the rest of the CDR3 is filled in from the germline J gene. The chain recombines TRBV7-3 with TRBJ2-1; D gene ambiguous. This CDR3 is 15 amino acids long. V dropped 5 bases and J dropped 0 bases, with 11 bases sitting between them. The germline CDR1 and CDR2 sequences are SGHTA and FQGTGA. The CDR3 bases that were read are TGTGCCAGCAGCCAGGCAGGTTCCTCCTACAATGAG. This encodes CASSQAGSSYNE. The entire CDR3 sequence reads CASSQAGSSYNEQFF.

Regarding this clone: The observed sequence ends 3 residues before the CDR3 terminus, with the missing tail filled in from the germline J gene. The chain carries TRBV5-1 and TRBJ2-6, with 8 bases matching TRBD2. The CDR3 runs 17 residues. The V segment lost 3 bases and the J segment 2 bases; nucleotides outside the gene matches: 7. CDR1 is SGHRS, CDR2 YFSETQ, per germline. The CDR3 DNA, read in part, is TGCGCCAGCAGCTGGACTTCGGGGGGGACTGGGGCCAACGTC. The encoded protein is CASSWTSGGTGANV. The whole CDR3 sequence reads CASSWTSGGTGANVLTF.

This clone is called medium-sized (0.01 to 0.1%) based on its frequency. The read finishes 3 residues shy of the CDR3 end, and the germline J gene is used to complete it. The chain carries TRBV10-3 and TRBJ1-2, with TRBD1 matching 9 bases. The CDR3 spans 14 residues. The V gene's germline CDR1 is ENHRY and CDR2 SYGVKD. V was pared by 5 bases and J by 3 bases, with 4 bases of the junction left unmatched. CDR3 amino acids: CAISYRGLDYGYTF. The CDR3 DNA, read in part, is TGTGCCATCAGTTACAGGGGGCTGGACTATGGC.